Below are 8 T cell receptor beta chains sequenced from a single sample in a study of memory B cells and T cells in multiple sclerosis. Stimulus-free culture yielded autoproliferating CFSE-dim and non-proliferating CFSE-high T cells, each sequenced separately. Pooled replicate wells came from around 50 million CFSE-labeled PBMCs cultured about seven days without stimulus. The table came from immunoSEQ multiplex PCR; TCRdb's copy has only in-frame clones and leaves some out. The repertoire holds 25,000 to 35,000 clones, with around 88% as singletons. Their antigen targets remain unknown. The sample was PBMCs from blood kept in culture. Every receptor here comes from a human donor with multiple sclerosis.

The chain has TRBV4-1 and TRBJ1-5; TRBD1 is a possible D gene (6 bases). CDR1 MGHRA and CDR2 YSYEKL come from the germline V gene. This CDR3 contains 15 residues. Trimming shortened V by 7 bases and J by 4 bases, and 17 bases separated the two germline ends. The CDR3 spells CASTPVRDTNQPQHF. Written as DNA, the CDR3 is TGCGCCAGCACCCCCGTCCGGGACACAAATCAGCCCCAGCATTTT.

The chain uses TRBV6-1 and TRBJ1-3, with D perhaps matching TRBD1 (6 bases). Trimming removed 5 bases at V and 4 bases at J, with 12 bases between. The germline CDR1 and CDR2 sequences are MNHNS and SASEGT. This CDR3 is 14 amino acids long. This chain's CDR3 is CASSMDSPGNTIYF. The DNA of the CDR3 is TGTGCCAGCAGTATGGACAGTCCGGGAAACACCATATATTTT.

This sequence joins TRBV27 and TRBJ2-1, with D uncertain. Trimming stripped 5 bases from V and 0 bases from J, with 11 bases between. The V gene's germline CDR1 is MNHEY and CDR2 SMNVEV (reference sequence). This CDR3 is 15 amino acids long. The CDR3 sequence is CASSPNSASYNEQFF. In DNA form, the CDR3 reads TGTGCCAGCAGTCCAAACAGCGCCTCCTACAATGAGCAGTTCTTC.

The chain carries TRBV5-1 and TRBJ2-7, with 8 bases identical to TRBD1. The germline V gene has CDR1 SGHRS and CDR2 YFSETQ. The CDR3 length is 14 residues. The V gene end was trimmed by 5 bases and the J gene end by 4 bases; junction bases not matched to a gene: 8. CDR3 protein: CASRLGQGIYEQYF. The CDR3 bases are TGCGCCAGCAGACTTGGACAGGGTATATACGAGCAGTACTTC. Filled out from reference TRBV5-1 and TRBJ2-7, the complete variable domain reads KAGVTQTPRYLIKTRGQQVTLSCSPISGHRSVSWYQQTPGQGLQFLFEYFSETQRNKGNFPGRFSGRQFSNSRSEMNVSTLELGDSALYLCASRLGQGIYEQYFGPGTRLTVT.

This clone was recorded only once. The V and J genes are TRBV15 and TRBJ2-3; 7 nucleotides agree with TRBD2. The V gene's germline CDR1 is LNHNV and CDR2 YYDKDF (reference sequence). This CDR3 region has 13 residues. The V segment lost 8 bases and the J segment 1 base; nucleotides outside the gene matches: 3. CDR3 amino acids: CATALAGTDTQYF. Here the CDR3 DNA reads TGTGCCACCGCTCTAGCGGGCACAGATACGCAGTATTTT.

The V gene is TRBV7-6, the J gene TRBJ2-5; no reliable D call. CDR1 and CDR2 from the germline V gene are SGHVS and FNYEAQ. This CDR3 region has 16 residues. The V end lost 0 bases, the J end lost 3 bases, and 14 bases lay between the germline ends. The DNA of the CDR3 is TGTGCCAGCAGCTTAGCCTTCGCGAATTCTAAAGAGACCCAGTACTTC. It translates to CASSLAFANSKETQYF.

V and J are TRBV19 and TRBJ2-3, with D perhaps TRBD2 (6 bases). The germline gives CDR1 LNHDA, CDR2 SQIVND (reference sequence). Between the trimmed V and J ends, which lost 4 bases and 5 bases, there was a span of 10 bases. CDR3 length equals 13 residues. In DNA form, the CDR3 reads TGTGCCAGTAGTACACTAGCCGTAGATACGCAGTATTTT. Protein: CASSTLAVDTQYF.

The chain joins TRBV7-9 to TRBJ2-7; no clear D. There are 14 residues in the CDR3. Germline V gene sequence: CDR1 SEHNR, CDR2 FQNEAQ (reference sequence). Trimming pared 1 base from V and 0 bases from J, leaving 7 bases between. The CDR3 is CASSLDWGSYEQYF. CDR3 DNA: TGTGCCAGCAGCTTAGATTGGGGCTCCTACGAGCAGTACTTC.